The sequence of this TCR beta chain was determined in a study of beta chain features in type 1 diabetes. Overall study: Over all samples combined, about 99,000,000 sorted cells were examined. Study-level results: When VDJ junctions were examined, type 1 diabetes patients showed fewer insertions and more deletions. People with Type 1 diabetes carried modestly yet significantly shorter TCRB CDR3s in all four CD4+ subsets.

The CDR3 covers 13 residues. CDR1 and CDR2 (germline): GTSNPN, SVGIG (reference sequence). V lost 3 bases to trimming and J lost 6 bases, with 14 bases between them. All of the isolated RNA was reverse transcribed, so expressed TCRB transcripts were sequenced. TCRdb's copy holds only in-frame clones and misses some; the assay was immunoSEQ multiplex PCR. The table has approximately 150,000 clones, less than 15% seen once; the top ten hold less than 1.5%. This clone occurred a few times. Its cognate antigen is unknown. The source of this sequence is a man aged 18 to 29 with type 1 diabetes. The rearrangement uses TRBV30 and TRBJ1-2; D is uncertain. Sequencing input: central memory CD4+ T cells from blood. The CDR3 DNA sequence: TGTGCCTGGAGAAGAACTCCCGACCATGGCTACACCTTC. It translates to CAWRRTPDHGYTF. Variable domain in full (rest from reference TRBV30 and TRBJ1-2): SQTIHQWPATLVQPVGSPLSLECTVEGTSNPNLYWYRQAAGRGLQLLFYSVGIGQISSEVPQNLSASRPQDRQFILSSKKLLLSDSGFYLCAWRRTPDHGYTFGSGTRLTVV.